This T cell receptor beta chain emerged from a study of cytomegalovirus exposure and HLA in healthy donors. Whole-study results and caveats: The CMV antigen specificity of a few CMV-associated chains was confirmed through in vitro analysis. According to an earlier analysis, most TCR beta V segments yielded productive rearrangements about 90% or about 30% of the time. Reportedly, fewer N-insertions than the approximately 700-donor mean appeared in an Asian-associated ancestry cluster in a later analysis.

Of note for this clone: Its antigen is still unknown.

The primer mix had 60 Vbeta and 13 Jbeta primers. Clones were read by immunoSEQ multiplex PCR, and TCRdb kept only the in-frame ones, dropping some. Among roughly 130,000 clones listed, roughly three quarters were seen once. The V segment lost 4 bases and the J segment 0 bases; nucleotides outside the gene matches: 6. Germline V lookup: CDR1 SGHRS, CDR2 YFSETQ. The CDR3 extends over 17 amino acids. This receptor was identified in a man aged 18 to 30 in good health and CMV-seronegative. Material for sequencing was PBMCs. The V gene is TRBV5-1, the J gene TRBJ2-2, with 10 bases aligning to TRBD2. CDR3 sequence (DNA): TGCGCCAGCAGCAGAAAACTAGCGGGAACGAACACCGGGGAGCTGTTTTTT. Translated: CASSRKLAGTNTGELFF. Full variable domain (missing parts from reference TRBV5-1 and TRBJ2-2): KAGVTQTPRYLIKTRGQQVTLSCSPISGHRSVSWYQQTPGQGLQFLFEYFSETQRNKGNFPGRFSGRQFSNSRSEMNVSTLELGDSALYLCASSRKLAGTNTGELFFGEGSRLTVL.